These 32 T cell receptor beta chains came from one sample sequenced in a study of blood T cell repertoires in COVID-19. Method: immunoSEQ multiplex PCR; TCRdb's copy keeps in-frame clones and lacks some. Among roughly 350,000 clones listed, about 87% were seen once. Sequenced input: peripheral blood. Every receptor here comes from a woman between 45 and 60 years old with COVID-19, enrolled during active disease.

V gene TRBV5-1 combines with J gene TRBJ1-1; 8 nucleotides match TRBD1. The CDR3 is made up of 14 amino acids. J was trimmed by 1 base and V by 6 bases; bases with no gene match: 5. The germline V gene encodes CDR1 SGHRS and CDR2 YFSETQ. The DNA for the CDR3 is TGCGCCAGCAACCTCGGGACAGGGAACACTGAAGCTTTCTTT. Residues: CASNLGTGNTEAFF.

The chain joins TRBV24-1 to TRBJ2-5, with D perhaps TRBD1 (6 bases). Trimming took 7 bases from V and 5 from J, leaving 19 bases between them. Germline V gives CDR1 KGHDR, CDR2 SFDVKD. The CDR3 covers 15 residues. The CDR3 region has the DNA TGTGCCACCAGCCCTGGACAGTTCACCGGGGAGACCCAGTACTTC. This codes for CATSPGQFTGETQYF.

This rearrangement joins TRBV18 to TRBJ2-7, with TRBD1 identical over 7 bases. With 1 base clipped from V and 2 bases from J, the junction kept 5 bases outside the gene matches. The length of the CDR3 is 15 residues. The germline CDR1 and CDR2 sequences are KGHSH and LQKENI. CDR3 region: CASSPQTGSAYEQYF. The CDR3 nucleotides are TGTGCCAGCTCACCACAGACAGGGTCCGCCTACGAGCAGTACTTC.

The chain recombines TRBV6-5 with TRBJ2-1, with D tentatively TRBD2 (6 bases). CDR1 and CDR2 (germline): MNHEY, SVGAGI. The CDR3 spans 15 residues. V was clipped by 2 bases and J by 4 bases, with 12 bases between them. DNA for the CDR3: TGTGCCAGCAGTTACACAAGCGGGCCTTACAATGAGCAGTTCTTC. Protein sequence: CASSYTSGPYNEQFF.

This chain uses TRBV12-5 with TRBJ1-2, with TRBD1 matching 10 bases. J gave up 4 bases and V 6 bases, and 2 bases lay outside the gene matches. Germline CDR1 and CDR2: LGHNT and FRNRAP. The CDR3 consists of 13 residues. CDR3 DNA sequence: TGTGCTAGTGGGGACAGGGGGTTCTATGGCTACACCTTC. This gives the protein CASGDRGFYGYTF.

This clone has just a few counts. The chain links TRBV19 to TRBJ1-4, with 8 bases that match TRBD1. The germline V gene encodes CDR1 LNHDA and CDR2 SQIVND (reference sequence). Trimming cost V 5 bases and J 8 bases; bases outside gene matches: 7. This CDR3 is built from 14 residues. CDR3 loop: CASSWDRRNEKLFF. The CDR3 DNA is TGTGCCAGTAGTTGGGACAGGCGGAACGAAAAACTGTTTTTT.

This clone has only one observation. The chain recombines TRBV28 with TRBJ1-1; TRBD1 matches 7 bases. Germline values: CDR1 MDHEN, CDR2 SYDVKM. The trim removed 2 bases at V and 6 bases at J, leaving 9 bases unmatched. The CDR3 covers 15 residues. In DNA form, the CDR3 reads TGTGCCAGCAGTTTAGATCAGAGAACAGGGGCTGAAGCTTTCTTT. It is translated as CASSLDQRTGAEAFF. Full variable domain (missing parts from reference TRBV28 and TRBJ1-1): DVKVTQSSRYLVKRTGEKVFLECVQDMDHENMFWYRQDPGLGLRLIYFSYDVKMKEKGDIPEGYSVSREKKERFSLILESASTNQTSMYLCASSLDQRTGAEAFFGQGTRLTVV.

The chain is built from TRBV18 and TRBJ2-1; 8 bases are shared with TRBD1. The germline V gene has CDR1 KGHSH and CDR2 LQKENI. CDR3 length equals 12 residues. V dropped 6 bases and J dropped 12; count of bases not matched to a gene: 7. CDR3 sequence (DNA): TGTGCCAGCTCTCAGGACAGGGCTGGGCAGTTCTTC. It codes for CASSQDRAGQFF.

V gene TRBV7-6 combines with J gene TRBJ1-5; D is uncertain. This CDR3 has 17 amino acids. V lost 4 bases and J 3 bases, leaving 19 bases between the germline ends. CDR1 and CDR2 from the germline V gene are SGHVS and FNYEAQ. CDR3 nucleotides: TGTGCCAGCAGCTCCGAGGGCAGTCTGGGAACCAATCAGCCCCAGCATTTT. It translates to CASSSEGSLGTNQPQHF.

The chain links TRBV2 to TRBJ1-1, with 7 nucleotides matching TRBD1. J lost 5 bases, V lost 3 bases, and 9 bases had no gene match. CDR3 length: 15 residues. Germline values: CDR1 SNHLY, CDR2 FYNNEI. In DNA form, the CDR3 reads TGTGCCAGCAGTGATGGCCGACAGGGAAAGACTGAAGCTTTCTTT. Translating gives CASSDGRQGKTEAFF.

The chain uses TRBV18 and TRBJ2-7; 8 nucleotides line up with TRBD1. This CDR3 has 16 residues. The V and J ends lost 2 bases and 2 bases, in that order; junction bases with no gene match: 8. Germline V gene data show CDR1 as KGHSH and CDR2 as LQKENI. DNA of the CDR3: TGTGCCAGCTCACCAAGGCAGGGACAGGCACCCTACGAGCAGTACTTC. Translation: CASSPRQGQAPYEQYF.

The V call is TRBV5-1, the J call TRBJ2-3; D is unresolved. V was pared by 0 bases and J by 2 bases, with 7 bases between. CDR1 and CDR2 from the germline V gene are SGHRS and YFSETQ. The CDR3 is 14 residues long. CDR3 sequence: CASSLVLDTDTQYF. The CDR3 DNA reads as TGCGCCAGCAGCTTGGTTCTAGACACAGATACGCAGTATTTT.

The chain recombines TRBV5-6 with TRBJ1-4; D unresolved. Germline V gives CDR1 SGHDT, CDR2 YYEEEE. The CDR3 is 14 amino acids. Trimming shortened V by 0 bases and J by 13 bases, and 16 bases separated the two germline ends. The CDR3 region has the DNA TGTGCCAGCAGCTTGGCCGAAAGAGGCCGGGGACTGTTTTTT. Protein: CASSLAERGRGLFF.

About this clone itself: This sample includes further DNA sequences coding for the same CDR3. The gene calls are TRBV9 and TRBJ2-4; TRBD2 is a possible D gene (6 bases). CDR3 size: 15 residues. V dropped 0 bases and J dropped 1 base, with 8 bases sitting between them. Germline-derived CDR1 and CDR2 are SGDLS and YYNGEE. For the CDR3, the DNA is TGTGCCAGCAGCGTAGGAGGAGGGGCCAAAAACATTCAGTACTTC. Translated, it gives CASSVGGGAKNIQYF. The variable domain in full, completed from reference TRBV9 and TRBJ2-4, reads DSGVTQTPKHLITATGQRVTLRCSPRSGDLSVYWYQQSLDQGLQFLIQYYNGEERAKGNILERFSAQQFPDLHSELNLSSLELGDSALYFCASSVGGGAKNIQYFGAGTRLSVL.

The rearrangement uses TRBV19 and TRBJ2-7, with 7 bases identical to TRBD2. This CDR3 has 15 amino acids. The junction had 8 bases not matched to a gene; V was cut back by 5 bases and J by 1 base. Germline values: CDR1 LNHDA, CDR2 SQIVND (reference sequence). DNA of the CDR3: TGTGCCAGTAGTTCAGGGTCTAGCGGTTCCTACGAGCAGTACTTC. This sequence encodes CASSSGSSGSYEQYF.

The DNA for the CDR3 is TGTGCCAGCAGCTTAGCTACAGGACGGGTAGGGGGCTACACCTTC. Amino acids: CASSLATGRVGGYTF. This chain links TRBV11-2 with TRBJ1-2; weak D call: TRBD1 (5 bases). The V gene's germline CDR1 is SGHAT and CDR2 FQNNGV. The CDR3 has 15 amino acids. Deletions cut 1 base from V and 8 bases from J, with 17 bases between.

There are a few counts of this clone. This chain connects TRBV7-2 to TRBJ2-1; D gene unclear. The V end was cut by 0 bases, the J end by 3 bases, with 12 bases between. The CDR3 is made up of 16 amino acids. Germline V gene data show CDR1 as SGHTA and CDR2 as FQGNSA. In nucleotides, the CDR3 is TGTGCCAGCAGCTTAGCGTTCTCTAGTGACTACAATGAGCAGTTCTTC. Its translation: CASSLAFSSDYNEQFF.

This rearrangement joins TRBV11-3 to TRBJ1-6, with 7 bases fitting TRBD1. V was clipped by 2 bases and J by 11 bases; unmatched bases: 9. Germline values: CDR1 SGHNT, CDR2 YENEEA. The CDR3 is 15 amino acids. The CDR3 DNA is TGTGCCAGCAGCTTAAGGGGGCAGTCGGTACCACCCCTCCACTTT. Its protein product is CASSLRGQSVPPLHF.

J is TRBJ1-5 and V is TRBV19; tentatively, D is TRBD1 (6 bases). CDR3 length: 14 amino acids. Germline V gene data show CDR1 as LNHDA and CDR2 as SQIVND (reference sequence). Trimming shortened V by 8 bases and J by 0 bases, and 11 bases separated the two germline ends. Here the CDR3 DNA reads TGTGCCAGTTCGGACAGAAATAGCAATCAGCCCCAGCATTTT. Encoded protein: CASSDRNSNQPQHF.

The gene calls are TRBV3-1 (or the pseudogene TRBV3-2) and TRBJ2-7; 8 bases line up with TRBD2. Germline V gene lookup returns CDR1 LGHDT and CDR2 YNNKEL (reference sequence). This CDR3 comprises 16 residues. With 0 bases clipped from V and 3 bases from J, the junction kept 7 bases outside the gene matches. In nucleotides, the CDR3 is TGTGCCAGCAGCCAAGACCCTCCGGGAGGGCGCTACGAGCAGTACTTC. Translating gives CASSQDPPGGRYEQYF.

This clone occurred once. V gene TRBV27 combines with J gene TRBJ2-7; no clear D. Looked up from germline, CDR1 is MNHEY and CDR2 is SMNVEV (reference sequence). The V and J ends lost 5 bases and 0 bases respectively, with 14 bases between them. The CDR3 totals 15 residues. The CDR3 sequence: CASSRTSIASYEQYF. CDR3 DNA sequence: TGTGCCAGCAGTAGAACCTCTATAGCCTCCTACGAGCAGTACTTC.

The J gene is TRBJ2-5, the V gene TRBV6-2 or TRBV6-3, with 8 bases aligning to TRBD2. The V segment lost 0 bases and the J segment 5 bases; nucleotides outside the gene matches: 11. This CDR3 spans 17 amino acids. Per germline, CDR1 MNHEY and CDR2 SVGEGT. The CDR3 region has the DNA TGTGCCAGCAGTTACTCGACACGACGGGAGGGCCGGGAGACCCAGTACTTC. It codes for CASSYSTRREGRETQYF.

This clone was observed a few times. V gene TRBV10-1 combines with J gene TRBJ2-1; possible D gene TRBD1, 5 bases. V lost 5 bases to trimming and J lost 12 bases, with 20 bases between them. Germline CDR1 is WNHNN and CDR2 is SYGVQD (reference sequence). The CDR3 loop spans 14 amino acids. The CDR3 region has the DNA TGCGCCAGCAGTAAAGGGGCCGAGGCAGTTGGGCAGTTCTTC. This codes for CASSKGAEAVGQFF.

The chain uses TRBV16 and TRBJ1-1; D unresolved. Per germline, CDR1 KGHSY and CDR2 FQNENV. V was cut by 1 base and J by 4 bases, with 10 bases left in between. The CDR3 contains 14 residues. The chain's CDR3 is CASSQWSSGTEAFF. Written as DNA, the CDR3 is TGTGCCAGCAGCCAATGGTCCTCGGGCACTGAAGCTTTCTTT. Looking up the rest from reference TRBV16 and TRBJ1-1 gives the full variable domain: GEEVAQTPKHLVRGEGQKAKLYCAPIKGHSYVFWYQQVLKNEFKFLISFQNENVFDETGMPKERFSAKCLPNSPCSLEIQATKLEDSAVYFCASSQWSSGTEAFFGQGTRLTVV.

The V gene is TRBV19, the J gene TRBJ2-2, with 9 nucleotides matching TRBD2. The CDR3 loop spans 16 amino acids. Trimming removed 1 base from V and 2 bases from J; junction bases left unmatched: 2. Germline assignment: CDR1 LNHDA and CDR2 SQIVND (reference sequence). The CDR3 sequence: CASSIGTSVNTGELFF. The CDR3 region has the DNA TGTGCCAGTAGTATAGGGACTAGCGTTAACACCGGGGAGCTGTTTTTT.

The V call is TRBV5-1, the J call TRBJ1-5; TRBD1 matches at 7 bases. The germline CDR1 and CDR2 sequences are SGHRS and YFSETQ. The CDR3 sequence is 14 residues long. With V trimmed by 0 bases and J by 6 bases, 3 bases remained unmatched. DNA for the CDR3: TGCGCCAGCAGCTTGGTAGGGGGCAGTCAGCCCCAGCATTTT. Amino acid sequence: CASSLVGGSQPQHF.

The gene calls are TRBV29-1 and TRBJ2-1, with 9 bases aligning to TRBD2. CDR3 length: 15 residues. V dropped 6 bases and J dropped 5; count of bases not matched to a gene: 11. Germline CDR1 SQVTM, CDR2 ANQGSEA. The CDR3 loop reads CSVLAGLGINNEQFF. The CDR3 DNA is TGCAGCGTCCTAGCGGGACTAGGAATAAACAATGAGCAGTTCTTC.

In nucleotides, the CDR3 is TGTGCCAGCAGCCAAGAGCTAGGTGGCTCGGGTGAGCAGTTCTTC. Residues: CASSQELGGSGEQFF. The chain joins TRBV14 to TRBJ2-1; D is ambiguous. CDR3 length: 15 amino acids. The ends were cut back, 0 bases at V and 9 bases at J, with 15 bases in the middle. Germline assignment: CDR1 SGHDN and CDR2 FVKESK.

The chain recombines TRBV5-6 with TRBJ2-7, with TRBD2 as a possible D gene (5 bases). The germline V gene has CDR1 SGHDT and CDR2 YYEEEE. The CDR3 covers 14 residues. With 4 bases removed from V and 4 bases from J, the gap between germline ends came to 15 bases. The CDR3 DNA reads as TGTGCCAGCAGCCTGAACGGGATTGGGTACGAGCAGTACTTC. Encoded protein: CASSLNGIGYEQYF.

The rearrangement joins TRBV29-1 to TRBJ2-5; D possibly corresponds to TRBD2 (5 bases). Trimming stripped 6 bases from V and 7 bases from J, with 18 bases between. The CDR3 loop spans 13 amino acids. Per the germline V gene, CDR1 is SQVTM and CDR2 is ANQGSEA. CDR3 amino acids: CSVRGGDPWTQYF. The CDR3 DNA reads TGCAGCGTCCGTGGAGGAGACCCGTGGACCCAGTACTTC.

The chain couples TRBV11-2 to TRBJ2-7; D not certain. This CDR3 has 14 residues. CDR1 is SGHAT, CDR2 FQNNGV, per germline. Trimming cost V 0 bases and J 1 base, with 7 bases left between them. CDR3: CASSLDGGSYEQYF. CDR3 bases: TGTGCCAGCAGCTTAGATGGCGGATCCTACGAGCAGTACTTC.

The V gene is TRBV30, the J gene TRBJ1-2; the D is unclear. The length of the CDR3 is 13 residues. Germline CDR1 is GTSNPN and CDR2 is SVGIG (reference sequence). Between the trimmed V and J ends, which lost 0 bases and 6 bases, there was a span of 11 bases. The CDR3 is CAWSVSGENGYTF. The CDR3, as DNA: TGTGCCTGGAGTGTATCCGGGGAGAATGGCTACACCTTC.